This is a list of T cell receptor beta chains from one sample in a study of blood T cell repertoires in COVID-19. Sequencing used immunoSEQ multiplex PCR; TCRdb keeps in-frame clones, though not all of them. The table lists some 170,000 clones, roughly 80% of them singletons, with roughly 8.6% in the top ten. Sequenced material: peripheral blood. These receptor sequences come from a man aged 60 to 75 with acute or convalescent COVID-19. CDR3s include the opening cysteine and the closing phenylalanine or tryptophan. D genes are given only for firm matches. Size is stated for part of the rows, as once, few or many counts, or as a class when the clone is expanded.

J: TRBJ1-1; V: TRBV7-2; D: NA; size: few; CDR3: CASSPKAGGSTEAFF
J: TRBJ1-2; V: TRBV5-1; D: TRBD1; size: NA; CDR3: CASSLSGTGPFYGYTF
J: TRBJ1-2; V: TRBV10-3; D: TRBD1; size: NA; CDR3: CAISLGQGDYGYTF
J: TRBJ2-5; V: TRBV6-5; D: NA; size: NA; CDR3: CASSIRSGKETQYF
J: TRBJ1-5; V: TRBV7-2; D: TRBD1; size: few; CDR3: CASSPDRGSNQPQHF
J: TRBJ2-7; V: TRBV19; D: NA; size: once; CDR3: CASSGADRRGYEQYF
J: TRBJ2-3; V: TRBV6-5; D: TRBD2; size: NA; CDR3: CASSYRGRVSTDTQYF
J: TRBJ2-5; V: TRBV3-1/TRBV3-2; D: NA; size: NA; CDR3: CASSHMQETQYF
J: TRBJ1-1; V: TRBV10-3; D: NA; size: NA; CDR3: CAISDADRIGTTEAFF
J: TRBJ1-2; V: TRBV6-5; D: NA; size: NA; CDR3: CASSYVQGRNGYTF
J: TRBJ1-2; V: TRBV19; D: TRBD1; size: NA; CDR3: CASSIQQGTYGYTF
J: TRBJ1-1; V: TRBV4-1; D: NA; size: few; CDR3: CASSPHIYTEAFF
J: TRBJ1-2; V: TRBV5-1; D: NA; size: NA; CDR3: CASRETANYGYTF
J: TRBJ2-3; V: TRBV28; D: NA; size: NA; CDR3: CASSQDNGGDTQYF